This is a list of T cell receptor beta chains from one sample in a study of neurological immune-mediated disorders. TCRdb reanalysed the 5' RACE reads using MiXCR and keeps one entry per CDR3 protein. The data show around 53,000 distinct CDR3 sequences, 6.5% to 8.5% seen once. Input material: PBMCs. These receptors were obtained from a woman in her 40s in good health. CDR3s include the opening cysteine and the closing phenylalanine or tryptophan. A D gene is named only where the DNA matches it firmly. Not every row has a clone size; where given, it reads once, few, many or a size class.

V	J	size	D	CDR3	DNA
TRBV6-5	TRBJ1-5	many	NA	CASSYAYGNQPQHF	TGTGCCAGCAGTTACGCGTACGGCAATCAGCCCCAGCATTTT
TRBV3-1	TRBJ2-1	many	TRBD2	CASSQTWGLAGGGSYNEQFF	TGTGCCAGCAGCCAAACATGGGGACTAGCGGGAGGGGGGTCCTACAATGAGCAGTTCTTC
TRBV19	TRBJ2-7	few	TRBD1	CASSTGTGGYEQYF	TGTGCCAGTAGTACCGGGACAGGGGGCTACGAGCAGTACTTC
TRBV12-3/TRBV12-4	TRBJ2-7	many	TRBD1	CASNNRGSSYEQYF	TGTGCCAGCAACAACAGGGGATCATCCTACGAGCAGTACTTC
TRBV6-5	TRBJ2-3	many	TRBD1	CASSYLGQGRSDTQYF	TGTGCCAGCAGTTACTTGGGACAGGGGAGGTCAGATACGCAGTATTTT
TRBV3-1	TRBJ1-3	many	NA	CASSQDWDSGNTIYF	TGTGCCAGCAGCCAAGATTGGGACTCTGGAAACACCATATATTTT
TRBV12-3/TRBV12-4	TRBJ2-1	many	NA	CASSSPGAGYDNEQFF	TGTGCCAGCAGTTCCCCGGGAGCGGGCTACGACAATGAGCAGTTCTTC
TRBV9	TRBJ2-3	many	NA	CASSVGTDTQYF	TGTGCCAGCAGCGTCGGCACAGATACGCAGTATTTT
TRBV7-8	TRBJ2-3	NA	NA	CASTPVGDTQYF	TGTGCCAGCACCCCAGTCGGCGATACGCAGTATTTT
TRBV4-2	TRBJ2-2	many	TRBD2	CASSQEWREGELFF	TGTGCCAGCAGCCAAGAATGGCGGGAGGGGGAGCTGTTTTTT
TRBV20-1	TRBJ2-7	many	NA	CSADGHIYEQYF	TGCAGTGCCGATGGACATATCTACGAGCAGTACTTC
TRBV27	TRBJ2-3	few	NA	CASSAVGVITQYF	TGTGCCAGCAGTGCCGTCGGGGTAATTACGCAGTATTTT
TRBV20-1	TRBJ1-2	few	NA	CSAIGGREEGYTF	TGCAGTGCCATTGGGGGCCGAGAGGAAGGCTACACCTTC
TRBV29-1	TRBJ2-4	NA	TRBD1	CSACPTGERPQYF	TGCAGCGCATGCCCCACAGGGGAGCGGCCTCAGTACTTC
TRBV20-1	TRBJ2-7	many	NA	CSARDPRQGSDEQYF	TGCAGTGCTAGAGATCCGCGGCAGGGGAGCGACGAGCAGTACTTC
TRBV5-1	TRBJ2-3	many	NA	CASSLAAEGTDTQYF	TGCGCCAGCAGCTTGGCTGCGGAAGGAACAGATACGCAGTATTTT
TRBV5-6	TRBJ1-1	many	NA	CASSRGGALSTYTEAFF	TGTGCCAGCAGCCGGGGGGGGGCGCTTTCAACGTACACTGAAGCTTTCTTT
TRBV7-9	TRBJ2-7	many	NA	CASSEREEGEQYF	TGTGCCAGCAGCGAGAGGGAGGAAGGCGAGCAGTACTTC
TRBV18	TRBJ1-1	many	NA	CASSPPDLNTEAFF	TGTGCCAGCTCACCACCGGACTTGAACACTGAAGCTTTCTTT
TRBV5-5	TRBJ1-1	many	NA	CASSLQWAINTEAFF	TGTGCCAGCAGCCTCCAATGGGCCATCAACACTGAAGCTTTCTTT
TRBV24-1	TRBJ2-1	many	TRBD2	CATSDTSGGDYNEQFF	TGTGCCACCAGTGATACAAGCGGGGGGGACTACAATGAGCAGTTCTTC
TRBV7-2	TRBJ2-7	many	NA	CASSFGPYEQYF	TGTGCCAGCAGCTTCGGCCCCTACGAGCAGTACTTC
TRBV7-2	TRBJ2-7	many	TRBD1	CASSKGTATQQYF	TGTGCCAGCAGTAAAGGGACAGCTACTCAGCAGTACTTC
TRBV14	TRBJ2-1	many	NA	CASSQGLPPYNEQFF	TGTGCCAGCAGCCAAGGACTGCCCCCCTACAATGAGCAGTTCTTC
TRBV12-3/TRBV12-4	TRBJ1-2	many	NA	CASRPTENYGYTF	TGTGCCAGCAGACCTACAGAGAACTATGGCTACACCTTC
TRBV20-1	TRBJ2-3	NA	TRBD2	CSAHYKRDSRTDTQYF	TGCAGTGCTCACTATAAGCGGGACTCGCGCACAGATACGCAGTATTTT
TRBV12-3/TRBV12-4	TRBJ2-7	many	TRBD2	CASRPTSGGYEQYF	TGTGCCAGCAGGCCCACTAGCGGAGGATACGAGCAGTACTTC
TRBV5-6	TRBJ2-7	many	NA	CASSLDGIRDEQYF	TGTGCCAGCAGCTTGGACGGGATTCGTGACGAGCAGTACTTC
TRBV4-3	TRBJ2-1	many	TRBD2	CASSLAGLAFANEQFF	TGCGCCAGCAGCCTAGCGGGACTAGCGTTCGCCAATGAGCAGTTCTTC
TRBV5-1	TRBJ2-1	many	NA	CASSPPGSRNSYNEQFF	TGCGCCAGCAGCCCGCCAGGTAGCCGCAACTCCTACAATGAGCAGTTCTTC
TRBV5-1	TRBJ1-1	many	NA	CASSSGPVTEAFF	TGCGCCAGCAGCTCGGGGCCGGTCACTGAAGCTTTCTTT
TRBV20-1	TRBJ2-7	few	NA	CSPKDSSTYEQYF	TGCAGTCCTAAGGACAGCAGCACCTACGAGCAGTACTTC
TRBV20-1	TRBJ1-4	many	NA	CSASGGFNEKLFF	TGCAGTGCTAGTGGGGGTTTTAATGAAAAACTGTTTTTT
TRBV12-3/TRBV12-4	TRBJ2-7	many	NA	CASSPGAGSYEQYF	TGTGCCAGCAGTCCCGGGGCAGGGTCCTACGAGCAGTACTTC
TRBV7-2	TRBJ1-1	many	NA	CASSLVRGGDTEAFF	TGTGCCAGCAGCTTAGTCAGGGGAGGGGACACTGAAGCTTTCTTT
TRBV2	TRBJ1-1	many	TRBD1	CASSPFPTGGRGAFF	TGTGCCAGCAGCCCCTTCCCAACAGGGGGGAGGGGAGCTTTCTTT
TRBV20-1	TRBJ2-7	many	NA	CSARETLLGGEQYF	TGCAGTGCTAGAGAGACACTTCTGGGGGGCGAGCAGTACTTC
TRBV6-1	TRBJ1-1	many	NA	CASSAMVRGQAFF	TGTGCCAGCAGTGCAATGGTTCGGGGCCAAGCTTTCTTT
TRBV7-9	TRBJ2-7	many	NA	CASSLAGGYEQYF	TGTGCCAGCAGCTTAGCGGGGGGCTACGAGCAGTACTTC
TRBV20-1	TRBJ2-5	NA	NA	CSAVRRRSQETQYF	TGCAGTGCGGTGCGTCGCAGGTCCCAAGAGACCCAGTACTTC
TRBV7-2	TRBJ1-1	many	NA	CASSLDRQTEAFF	TGTGCCAGCAGCTTAGATCGGCAGACTGAAGCTTTCTTT
TRBV7-9	TRBJ2-5	many	TRBD1	CASSLRQGRETQYF	TGTGCCAGCAGCTTAAGACAGGGGAGAGAGACCCAGTACTTC
TRBV10-3	TRBJ2-3	many	NA	CAISGVGDTDTQYF	TGTGCCATCTCCGGGGTAGGGGACACAGATACGCAGTATTTT
TRBV29-1	TRBJ2-5	many	NA	CSVKVSGYQETQYF	TGCAGCGTTAAAGTTAGCGGCTACCAAGAGACCCAGTACTTC
TRBV5-1	TRBJ1-4	many	NA	CASSLEGRINEKLFF	TGCGCCAGCAGCTTGGAGGGCCGGATTAATGAAAAACTGTTTTTT
TRBV3-1	TRBJ1-1	many	NA	CASSQGPRTEAFF	TGTGCCAGCAGCCAAGGTCCTAGGACTGAAGCTTTCTTT
TRBV7-9	TRBJ2-7	many	NA	CASSIREYEQYF	TGTGCCAGCAGTATCCGGGAGTACGAGCAGTACTTC
TRBV7-9	TRBJ2-5	few	NA	CASRSGQSETQYF	TGTGCCAGCAGGTCTGGGCAGTCGGAGACCCAGTACTTC
TRBV20-1	TRBJ1-1	many	NA	CSAPRPMNTEAFF	TGCAGTGCTCCCCGACCCATGAACACTGAAGCTTTCTTT
TRBV9	TRBJ2-3	once	NA	CASSVVSSPIADTQYF	TGTGCCAGCAGCGTAGTCAGTTCACCCATCGCGGATACGCAGTATTTT
TRBV7-2	TRBJ1-3	many	TRBD1	CASSLLGQGSGNTIYF	TGTGCCAGCAGCCTCCTAGGACAGGGATCTGGAAACACCATATATTTT
TRBV6-5	TRBJ2-7	many	NA	CASSYRQGYEQYF	TGTGCCAGCAGTTACCGCCAGGGCTACGAGCAGTACTTC
TRBV7-9	TRBJ2-7	NA	NA	CASSPGQFSSYEQYF	TGTGCCAGCAGCCCAGGACAGTTTAGCTCCTACGAGCAGTACTTC